This T cell receptor (beta chain) appears in the sequencing data of a study of T cell responses to AZD1222 COVID-19 vaccine. Study outcomes and limitations: The breadth and depth of Spike-specific TCRs increased once two AZD1222 doses had been given. Epitopes outside B.1.351 and B.1.1.7 mutated regions reportedly drew nearly half of spike TCRs. Females outnumbered males among donors, who were mostly white British; clonal diversity was possibly underestimated. Vaccine-associated CD4 TCRs spanned spike, dominant at 160-218 and 743-854.

The V and J ends lost 6 bases and 4 bases, in that order; junction bases with no gene match: 8. Germline CDR1 reads MNHEY; CDR2 reads SVGAGI. The CDR3 is made up of 14 amino acids. Assay: immunoSEQ multiplex PCR; the TCRdb copy retains only in-frame clones and omits some. Counted here are about 160,000 clones, over 75% occurring once; the ten biggest clones make up more than 3%. A note on this clone: Its cognate antigen is unknown.

The sequence came from an adult who received the AZD1222 COVID-19 vaccine. Source: peripheral blood, taken 28 days after the second AZD1222 dose. The chain combines TRBV6-5 with TRBJ1-1, with 7 bases fitting TRBD1. DNA for the CDR3: TGTGCCAGCAGACTTCGACAGGGATTCACTGAAGCTTTCTTT. It yields the protein CASRLRQGFTEAFF.